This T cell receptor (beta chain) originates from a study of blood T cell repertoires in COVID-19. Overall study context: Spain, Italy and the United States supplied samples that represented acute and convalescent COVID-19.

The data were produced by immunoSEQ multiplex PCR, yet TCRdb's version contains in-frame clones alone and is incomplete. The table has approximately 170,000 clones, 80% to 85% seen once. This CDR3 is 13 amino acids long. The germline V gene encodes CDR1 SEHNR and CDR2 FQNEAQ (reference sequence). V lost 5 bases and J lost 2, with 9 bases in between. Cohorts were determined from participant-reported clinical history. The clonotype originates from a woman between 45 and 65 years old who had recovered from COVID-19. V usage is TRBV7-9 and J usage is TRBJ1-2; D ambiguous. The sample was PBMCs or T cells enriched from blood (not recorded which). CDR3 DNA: TGTGCCAGCAGCGCGATCCTAAACTATGGCTACACCTTC. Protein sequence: CASSAILNYGYTF.